The 15 T cell receptor beta chains in this list originate from one sample, sequenced in a study of CD8 T cells in ankylosing spondylitis. Each CDR3 protein gets one entry after TCRdb re-called the 5' RACE reads with MiXCR. The repertoire includes around 330,000 distinct CDR3 sequences, more than 9% of them detected once, and roughly 9.2% sits in the top ten. The material sequenced was blood, either unsorted or a sorted T cell fraction (not recorded which). These receptors all stem from a female donor with ankylosing spondylitis or in good health (not recorded which).

The table lists this clonotype with many counts. The chain couples TRBV12-3 or TRBV12-4 to TRBJ1-2, with D perhaps matching TRBD1 (5 bases). This CDR3 is 15 amino acids long. Trimming stripped 7 bases from V and 7 bases from J, with 22 bases between. In nucleotides, the CDR3 is TGTGCCAGCACCAAAGATGCGGGGCGCAGCGCTGGCTACACCTTC. Translated: CASTKDAGRSAGYTF.

This clonotype was found many times. The chain combines TRBV4-2 with TRBJ2-2, with 12 bases identical to TRBD2. This CDR3 has 16 residues. The ends lost 1 base at V and 7 bases at J; junction bases unmatched: 4. Germline CDR1 LGHNA, CDR2 YNFKEQ. CDR3 bases: TGTGCCAGCAGCCAAGGGACTAGCGGGACTGTCGGGGAGCTGTTTTTT. Residues: CASSQGTSGTVGELFF.

In this sample, this clonotype turned up many times. The chain has TRBV27 and TRBJ2-7; tentatively, D is TRBD1 (5 bases). Trimming removed 5 bases at V and 0 bases at J, with 8 bases between. This CDR3 region has 13 residues. In germline, CDR1 is MNHEY, CDR2 SMNVEV (reference sequence). The CDR3 sequence: CASSPDNSYEQYF. CDR3 DNA sequence: TGTGCCAGCAGTCCGGACAACTCCTACGAGCAGTACTTC.

In its sample, this clonotype was seen many times. This rearrangement joins TRBV12-3 or TRBV12-4 to TRBJ2-3, with D maybe TRBD2 (5 bases). The CDR3 loop spans 16 amino acids. V was cut by 5 bases and J by 3 bases, with 18 bases left in between. The CDR3, as DNA: TGTGCCAGCAGTCCACCCGAGGGAACCAGGACAGATACGCAGTATTTT. It codes for CASSPPEGTRTDTQYF.

This clonotype was counted at least ten times. This chain connects TRBV9 to TRBJ2-2; 9 bases align to TRBD1. The junction had 7 bases not matched to a gene; V was cut back by 4 bases and J by 6 bases. The CDR3 is made up of 15 amino acids. Germline values: CDR1 SGDLS, CDR2 YYNGEE. The CDR3 loop is CASSPITGGSGELFF. In nucleotides, the CDR3 is TGTGCCAGCAGCCCGATCACAGGGGGCTCCGGGGAGCTGTTTTTT.

The chain joins TRBV20-1 to TRBJ1-3, with a tentative D call TRBD1 (6 bases). V lost 5 bases to trimming and J lost 8 bases, with 19 bases between them. The CDR3 spans 14 residues. Looked up from germline, CDR1 is DFQATT and CDR2 is SNEGSKA (reference sequence). The CDR3 DNA sequence: TGCAGTGCTCGAGGGACAAATAAGAGGCACACCATATATTTT. This encodes CSARGTNKRHTIYF.

This clonotype has ten or more counts. The genes are TRBV20-1 and TRBJ2-7; TRBD1 is a possible D gene (6 bases). V shed 6 bases and J shed 1 base, with 13 bases lying between them. The CDR3 is made up of 13 amino acids. Per the germline V gene, CDR1 is DFQATT and CDR2 is SNEGSKA (reference sequence). The CDR3 reads CSAPRDKSYEQYF. The CDR3 DNA reads TGCAGTGCCCCCCGGGACAAGTCCTACGAGCAGTACTTC.

There are many counts of this clonotype. The rearrangement links TRBV6-1 to TRBJ1-1; D gene ambiguous. The CDR3 covers 13 residues. CDR1 and CDR2 (germline): MNHNS, SASEGT. V lost 6 bases, J lost 1 base, and 9 bases lay in between. The CDR3 protein is CASRREGNTEAFF. CDR3 DNA sequence: TGTGCCAGCAGACGGGAGGGGAACACTGAAGCTTTCTTT.

This chain links TRBV25-1 with TRBJ2-2; no definite D call. The CDR3 is 21 residues long. Trimming left V 4 bases short and J 6 bases short, with 33 bases between. Germline V CDR1 and CDR2: MGHDK, SYGVNS. In DNA form, the CDR3 reads TGTGCCAGCAGTGGCCTCCCGGGCCCACCAGGACCTACCCATACCGCCGGGGAGCTGTTTTTT. It encodes CASSGLPGPPGPTHTAGELFF.

This clonotype was detected ten times or more. The CDR3 here is CASSPRPWGRISSNQPQHF. The CDR3 DNA reads TGTGCCAGCAGTCCCCGCCCTTGGGGGAGAATCTCTAGCAATCAGCCCCAGCATTTT. V usage is TRBV28 and J usage is TRBJ1-5; maybe TRBD1 (5 bases). This CDR3 has 19 amino acids. Germline V gene data show CDR1 as MDHEN and CDR2 as SYDVKM. Trimming removed 5 bases from V and 0 bases from J, with 23 bases in between.

A few counts support this clonotype. The J gene is TRBJ2-2, the V gene TRBV28; 9 bases are a match to TRBD1. Unmatched junction bases numbered 4, after V lost 4 bases and J lost 10 bases. Germline V gene sequence: CDR1 MDHEN, CDR2 SYDVKM. The CDR3 covers 13 residues. As DNA, the CDR3 is TGTGCCAGCAGTTCCAGGACAGGGGAGGAGCTGTTTTTT. It translates to CASSSRTGEELFF.

This clonotype was observed at least ten times. A read error may account for a junction end that differs from germline. The genes are TRBV5-6 and TRBJ2-1, with D tentatively TRBD1 (6 bases). The germline V gene encodes CDR1 SGHDT and CDR2 YYEEEE. CDR3 length: 13 residues. The DNA for the CDR3 is TGTGCCAGCAGCTACGGACAGCCTCCATCGTTGAGGTTC. It translates to CASSYGQPPSLRF.

This clonotype came up many times. The rearrangement uses TRBV11-2 and TRBJ2-7; perhaps TRBD1 as D (5 bases). The germline gives CDR1 SGHAT, CDR2 FQNNGV. Trimming pared 1 base from V and 7 bases from J, leaving 14 bases between. The CDR3 loop spans 14 amino acids. The CDR3 coding sequence is TGTGCCAGCAGCTTAGGGACATCCCAAGGAGAGCAGTACTTC. Translated, it gives CASSLGTSQGEQYF.

This clonotype has more than one count but fewer than ten. J is TRBJ2-2 and V is TRBV20-1, with a weak D call TRBD1 (6 bases). The V and J ends lost 6 bases and 3 bases respectively, with 17 bases between them. CDR1 is DFQATT and CDR2 is SNEGSKA in the germline V gene (reference sequence). The CDR3 runs 15 residues. DNA for the CDR3: TGCAGTGCCACCCCCAGCAGGGGAGACACCGGGGAGCTGTTTTTT. The encoded protein is CSATPSRGDTGELFF.

Notes on this clonotype: With a much larger clone just one base away, this may be a read error. This rearrangement joins TRBV20-1 to TRBJ2-1; 7 bases are shared with TRBD2. Germline-derived CDR1 and CDR2 are DFQATT and SNEGSKA (reference sequence). This CDR3 has 17 residues. The CDR3 DNA follows: TGCTGTGCTAGGAGGCTAGCGGAAACTTACTCCTACAATGAGCAGTTCTTC. Its translation is CCARRLAETYSYNEQFF.